This record looks at one T cell receptor beta chain sequence and its context. These data belong to a study of cytomegalovirus exposure and HLA in healthy donors. The ends lost 6 bases at V and 8 bases at J; junction bases unmatched: 9. The CDR3 length is 13 residues. Germline CDR1 is KGHSH and CDR2 is LQKENI. This table comes from immunoSEQ multiplex PCR, and its TCRdb copy is limited to in-frame clones, with some not included. The table records 98,000 or so clones, around 85% of them present only once. The sample comprised PBMCs. The sequence was collected from a woman aged 18-29 years in good health and CMV-seronegative. The chain carries TRBV18 and TRBJ1-2, with TRBD1 matching over 7 bases. CDR3 in amino acids: CASSETGERGYTF. DNA for the CDR3: TGTGCCAGCTCGGAAACAGGGGAGAGGGGCTACACCTTC.